This T cell receptor beta chain was retrieved from a study of T cell responses to AZD1222 COVID-19 vaccine. Study at large: Pooling of second doses given at about 4 or about 12 weeks was done. Study outcomes and limitations: Unmutated regions of variants are reportedly targeted by nearly half of spike-specific TCRs. Dominant CD4 TCR responses targeted spike regions 160-218 and 743-854.

CDR1 and CDR2 (germline): DFQATT, SNEGSKA (reference sequence). The CDR3 runs 12 residues. Losses at the gene ends were 3 bases for V and 8 bases for J; bases not matched to a gene: 6. Here immunoSEQ multiplex PCR was the method, and the copy in TCRdb shows in-frame clones only, minus some. This repertoire shows 100,000 to 120,000 clones, around 85% found once; its top ten account for roughly 4.5%. A word on this clone: Its matching antigen is unknown.

Sequencing was performed on peripheral blood, taken on day 0 of AZD1222 vaccination. The V and J genes are TRBV20-1 and TRBJ1-1; 7 bases map to TRBD1. The receptor was isolated from an adult in good health. CDR3 in amino acids: CSASMDRPEAFF. CDR3 in DNA: TGCAGTGCTAGTATGGACAGGCCCGAAGCTTTCTTT.